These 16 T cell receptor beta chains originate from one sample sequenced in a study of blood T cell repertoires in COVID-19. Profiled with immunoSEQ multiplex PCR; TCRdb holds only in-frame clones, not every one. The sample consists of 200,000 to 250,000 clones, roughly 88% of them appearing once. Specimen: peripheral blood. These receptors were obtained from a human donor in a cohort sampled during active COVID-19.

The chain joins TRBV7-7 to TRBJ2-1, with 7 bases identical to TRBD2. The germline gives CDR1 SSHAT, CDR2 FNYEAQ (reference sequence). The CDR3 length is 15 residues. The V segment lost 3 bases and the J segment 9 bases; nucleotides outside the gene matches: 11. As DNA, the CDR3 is TGTGCCAGCAGCTTGGTTGGCGGGGGACGGGGTGAGCAGTTCTTC. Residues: CASSLVGGGRGEQFF. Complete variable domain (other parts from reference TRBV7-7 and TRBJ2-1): GAGVSQSPRYKVTKRGQDVTLRCDPISSHATLYWYQQALGQGPEFLTYFNYEAQPDKSGLPSDRFSAERPEGSISTLTIQRTEQRDSAMYRCASSLVGGGRGEQFFGPGTRLTVL.

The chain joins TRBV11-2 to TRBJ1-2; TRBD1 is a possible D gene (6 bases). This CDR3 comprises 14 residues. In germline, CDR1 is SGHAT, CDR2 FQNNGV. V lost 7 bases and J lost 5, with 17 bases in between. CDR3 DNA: TGTGCCAGCACCCTACAGGGAGAGGGTTATGGCTACACCTTC. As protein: CASTLQGEGYGYTF.

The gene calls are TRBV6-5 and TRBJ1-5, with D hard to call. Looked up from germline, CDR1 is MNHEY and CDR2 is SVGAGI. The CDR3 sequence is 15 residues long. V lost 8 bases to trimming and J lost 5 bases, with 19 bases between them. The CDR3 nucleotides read TGTGCCAGCGCTGGGAGGGCTGGGGTGGATCAGCCCCAGCATTTT. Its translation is CASAGRAGVDQPQHF.

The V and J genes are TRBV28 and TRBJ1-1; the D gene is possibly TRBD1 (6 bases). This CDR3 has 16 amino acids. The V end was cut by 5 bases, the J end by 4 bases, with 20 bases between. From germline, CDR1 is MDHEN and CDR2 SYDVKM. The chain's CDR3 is CASSNRASRVGTEAFF. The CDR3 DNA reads TGTGCCAGCAGTAACAGGGCGTCAAGGGTGGGCACTGAAGCTTTCTTT. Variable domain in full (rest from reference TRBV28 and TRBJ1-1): DVKVTQSSRYLVKRTGEKVFLECVQDMDHENMFWYRQDPGLGLRLIYFSYDVKMKEKGDIPEGYSVSREKKERFSLILESASTNQTSMYLCASSNRASRVGTEAFFGQGTRLTVV.

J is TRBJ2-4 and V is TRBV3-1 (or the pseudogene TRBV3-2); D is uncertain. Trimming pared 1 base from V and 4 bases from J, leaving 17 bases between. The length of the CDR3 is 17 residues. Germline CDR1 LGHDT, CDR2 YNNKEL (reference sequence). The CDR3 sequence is CASSQVSSMRSKNIQYF. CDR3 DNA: TGTGCCAGCAGCCAAGTGTCTAGTATGAGGAGTAAAAACATTCAGTACTTC.

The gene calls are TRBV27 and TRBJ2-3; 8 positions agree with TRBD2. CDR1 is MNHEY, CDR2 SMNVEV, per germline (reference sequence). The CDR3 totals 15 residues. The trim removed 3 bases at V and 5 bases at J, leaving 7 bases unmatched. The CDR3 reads CASSLVGLAGDTQYF. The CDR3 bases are TGTGCCAGCAGTTTGGTAGGACTAGCCGGAGATACGCAGTATTTT.

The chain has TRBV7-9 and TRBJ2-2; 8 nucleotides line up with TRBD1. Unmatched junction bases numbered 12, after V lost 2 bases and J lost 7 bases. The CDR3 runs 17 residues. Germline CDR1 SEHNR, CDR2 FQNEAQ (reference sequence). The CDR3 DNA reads TGTGCCAGCAGCTTAACAGGGGGACAGAGAAGTGTCGGGGAGCTGTTTTTT. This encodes CASSLTGGQRSVGELFF. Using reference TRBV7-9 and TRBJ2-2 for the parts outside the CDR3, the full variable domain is DTGVSQNPRHKITKRGQNVTFRCDPISEHNRLYWYRQTLGQGPEFLTYFQNEAQLEKSRLLSDRFSAERPKGSFSTLEIQRTEQGDSAMYLCASSLTGGQRSVGELFFGEGSRLTVL.

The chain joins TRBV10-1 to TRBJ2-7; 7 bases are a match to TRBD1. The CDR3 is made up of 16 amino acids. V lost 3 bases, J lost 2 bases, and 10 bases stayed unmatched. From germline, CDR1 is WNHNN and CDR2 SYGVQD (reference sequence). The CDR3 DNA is TGCGCCAGCAGTGACCATCGCCGGGACAGAACCTACGAGCAGTACTTC. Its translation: CASSDHRRDRTYEQYF.

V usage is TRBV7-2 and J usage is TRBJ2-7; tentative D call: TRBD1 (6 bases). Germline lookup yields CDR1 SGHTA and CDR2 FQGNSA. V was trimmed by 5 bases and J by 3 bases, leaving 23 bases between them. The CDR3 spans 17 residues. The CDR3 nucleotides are TGTGCCAGCAGCCCGGGCCCCGGGACACCAGCCAACTACGAGCAGTACTTC. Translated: CASSPGPGTPANYEQYF.

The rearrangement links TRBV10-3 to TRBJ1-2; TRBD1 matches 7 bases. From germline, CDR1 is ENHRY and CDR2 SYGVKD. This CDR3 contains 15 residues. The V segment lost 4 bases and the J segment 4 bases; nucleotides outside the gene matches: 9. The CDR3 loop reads CAISVSDRASYGYTF. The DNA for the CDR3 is TGTGCCATCAGTGTTTCCGACAGGGCAAGCTATGGCTACACCTTC.

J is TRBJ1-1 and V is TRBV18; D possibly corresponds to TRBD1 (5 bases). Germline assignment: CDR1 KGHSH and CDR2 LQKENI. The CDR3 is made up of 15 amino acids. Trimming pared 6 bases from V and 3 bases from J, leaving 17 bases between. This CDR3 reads CASSVAGLFDTEAFF. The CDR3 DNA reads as TGTGCCAGCTCTGTAGCGGGACTTTTTGACACTGAAGCTTTCTTT.

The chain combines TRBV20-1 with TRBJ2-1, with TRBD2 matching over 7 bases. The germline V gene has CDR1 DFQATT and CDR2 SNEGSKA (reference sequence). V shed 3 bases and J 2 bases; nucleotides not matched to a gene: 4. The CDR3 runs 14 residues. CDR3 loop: CSASTAGPYNEQFF. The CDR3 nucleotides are TGCAGTGCTAGTACAGCGGGACCCTACAATGAGCAGTTCTTC.

This CDR3 reads CASKWREIGELFF. As DNA, the CDR3 is TGTGCCAGCAAATGGCGGGAGATCGGGGAGCTGTTTTTT. V is TRBV2 and J is TRBJ2-2; the match to TRBD2 covers 7 bases. The CDR3 totals 13 residues. The trim removed 7 bases at V and 7 bases at J, leaving 6 bases unmatched. CDR1 is SNHLY, CDR2 FYNNEI, per germline.

The CDR3 is CASKGSRGSNQPQHF. The DNA for the CDR3 is TGTGCCAGCAAGGGGTCCAGGGGTAGCAATCAGCCCCAGCATTTT. The chain carries TRBV27 and TRBJ1-5, with a weak D call TRBD1 (6 bases). CDR3 length: 15 amino acids. V was clipped by 7 bases and J by 0 bases, with 13 bases between them. The germline CDR1 and CDR2 sequences are MNHEY and SMNVEV (reference sequence).

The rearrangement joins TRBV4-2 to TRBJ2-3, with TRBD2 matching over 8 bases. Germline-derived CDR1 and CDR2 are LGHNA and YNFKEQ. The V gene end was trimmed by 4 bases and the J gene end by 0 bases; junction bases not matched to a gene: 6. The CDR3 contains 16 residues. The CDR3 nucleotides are TGTGCCAGCAGCCTCGGATGGACTAGCAGCACAGATACGCAGTATTTT. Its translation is CASSLGWTSSTDTQYF.

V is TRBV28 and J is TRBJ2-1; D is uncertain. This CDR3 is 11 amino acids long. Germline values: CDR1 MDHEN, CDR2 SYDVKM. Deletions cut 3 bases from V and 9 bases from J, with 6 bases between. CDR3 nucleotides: TGTGCCAGCAGTTTTTCGAGTGAGCAGTTCTTC. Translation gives CASSFSSEQFF.